This T cell receptor (beta chain) was retrieved from a study of T-cell memory formation after mild COVID-19. This clonotype has only a few counts. Each CDR3 protein is one row after TCRdb ran MiXCR on the 5' RACE reads. The sample lists approximately 230,000 distinct CDR3 sequences, about a sixth occurring once. V lost 2 bases and J 5 bases, leaving 6 bases between the germline ends. This CDR3 contains 11 residues. CDR1 is DFQATT, CDR2 SNEGSKA, per germline (reference sequence). Sequencing was done on a sample of PBMCs or a T cell subset sorted from them (not recorded which). The rearrangement joins TRBV20-1 to TRBJ2-5, with D unresolved. This TCR was recovered from a man aged 18 to 30 who had mild COVID-19 (a few samples of this study predate the infection). Cell type and time point are not known. The CDR3 DNA sequence: TGCAGTGCTAGAAACGGGGAGACCCAGTACTTC. Its translation is CSARNGETQYF.